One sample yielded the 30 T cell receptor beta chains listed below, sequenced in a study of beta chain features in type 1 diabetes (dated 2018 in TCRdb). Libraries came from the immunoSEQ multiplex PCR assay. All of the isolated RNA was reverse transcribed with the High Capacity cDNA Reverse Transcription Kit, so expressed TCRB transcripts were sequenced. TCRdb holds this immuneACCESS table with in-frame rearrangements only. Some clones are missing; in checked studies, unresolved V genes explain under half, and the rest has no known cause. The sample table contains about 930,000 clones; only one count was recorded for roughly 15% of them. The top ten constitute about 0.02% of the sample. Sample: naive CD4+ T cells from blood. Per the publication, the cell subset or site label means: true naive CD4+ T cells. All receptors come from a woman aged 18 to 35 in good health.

In nucleotides, the CDR3 is TGTGCCAGCAGCTTCGCAGGGGGTGGAGAACCCCAGCATTTT. This codes for CASSFAGGGEPQHF. The chain links TRBV7-2 to TRBJ1-5; 7 positions agree with TRBD1. V dropped 3 bases and J dropped 10; count of bases not matched to a gene: 9. This CDR3 has 14 residues. Looked up from germline, CDR1 is SGHTA and CDR2 is FQGNSA.

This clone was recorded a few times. The CDR3, as DNA: TGTGCCAGCAGCATGACAGGGGTCGAGCAGTACTTC. This codes for CASSMTGVEQYF. This rearrangement joins TRBV9 to TRBJ2-7; 8 nucleotides agree with TRBD1. The length of the CDR3 is 12 residues. Germline V gene lookup returns CDR1 SGDLS and CDR2 YYNGEE. The ends lost 4 bases at V and 6 bases at J; junction bases unmatched: 3. Looking up the rest from reference TRBV9 and TRBJ2-7 gives the full variable domain: DSGVTQTPKHLITATGQRVTLRCSPRSGDLSVYWYQQSLDQGLQFLIQYYNGEERAKGNILERFSAQQFPDLHSELNLSSLELGDSALYFCASSMTGVEQYFGPGTRLTVT.

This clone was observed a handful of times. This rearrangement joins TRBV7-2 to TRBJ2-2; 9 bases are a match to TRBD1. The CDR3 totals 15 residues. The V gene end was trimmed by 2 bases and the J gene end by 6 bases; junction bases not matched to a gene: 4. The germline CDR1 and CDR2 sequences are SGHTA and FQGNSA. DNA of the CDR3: TGTGCCAGCAGCTTAAGACAGGGGGAGTCCGGGGAGCTGTTTTTT. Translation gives CASSLRQGESGELFF.

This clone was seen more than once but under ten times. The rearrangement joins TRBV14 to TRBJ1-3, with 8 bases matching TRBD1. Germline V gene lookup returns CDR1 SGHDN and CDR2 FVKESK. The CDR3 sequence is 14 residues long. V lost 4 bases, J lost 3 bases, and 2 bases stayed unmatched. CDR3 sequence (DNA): TGTGCCAGCAGCCCAGGGACAGGTGGAAACACCATATATTTT. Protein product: CASSPGTGGNTIYF.

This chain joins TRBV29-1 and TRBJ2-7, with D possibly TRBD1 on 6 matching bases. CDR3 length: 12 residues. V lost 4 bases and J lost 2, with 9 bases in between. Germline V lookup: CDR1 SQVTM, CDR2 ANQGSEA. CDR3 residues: CSVGRTAYEQYF. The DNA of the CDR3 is TGCAGCGTTGGCAGGACAGCCTACGAGCAGTACTTC.

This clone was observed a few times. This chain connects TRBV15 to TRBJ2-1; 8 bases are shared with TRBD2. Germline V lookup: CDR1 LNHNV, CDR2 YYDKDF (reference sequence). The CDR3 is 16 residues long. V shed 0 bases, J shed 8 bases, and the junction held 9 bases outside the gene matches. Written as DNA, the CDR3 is TGTGCCACCAGCAGAGATCCCGGGACTAGTCCCTATGAGCAGTTCTTC. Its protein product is CATSRDPGTSPYEQFF.

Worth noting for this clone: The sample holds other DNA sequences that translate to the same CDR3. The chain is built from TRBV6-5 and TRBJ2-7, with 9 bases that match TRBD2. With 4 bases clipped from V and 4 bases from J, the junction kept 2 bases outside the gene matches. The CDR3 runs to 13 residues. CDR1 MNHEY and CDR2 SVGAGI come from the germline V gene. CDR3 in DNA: TGTGCCAGCAGTTCGCGGGAGGGTTACGAGCAGTACTTC. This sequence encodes CASSSREGYEQYF.

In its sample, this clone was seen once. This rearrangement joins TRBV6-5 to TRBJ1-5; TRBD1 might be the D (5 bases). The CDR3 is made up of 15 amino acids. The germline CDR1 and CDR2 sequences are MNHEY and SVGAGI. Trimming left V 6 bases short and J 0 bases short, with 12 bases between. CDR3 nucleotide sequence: TGTGCCAGCAGCCCGGGACGTAATAGCAATCAGCCCCAGCATTTT. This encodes CASSPGRNSNQPQHF.

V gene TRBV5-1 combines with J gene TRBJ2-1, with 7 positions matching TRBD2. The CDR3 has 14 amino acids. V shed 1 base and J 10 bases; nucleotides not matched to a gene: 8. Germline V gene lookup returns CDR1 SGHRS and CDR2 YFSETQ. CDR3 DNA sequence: TGCGCCAGCAGCTTGTTCTGGGCGGGAGAAGAGCAGTTCTTC. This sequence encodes CASSLFWAGEEQFF.

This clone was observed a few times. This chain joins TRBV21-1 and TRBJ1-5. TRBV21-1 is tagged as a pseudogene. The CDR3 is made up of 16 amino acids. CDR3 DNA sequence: TGTGCCAGCATGGGTACCCGGGACGCCTACAATCAGCCCCAGCATTTT. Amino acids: CASMGTRDAYNQPQHF.

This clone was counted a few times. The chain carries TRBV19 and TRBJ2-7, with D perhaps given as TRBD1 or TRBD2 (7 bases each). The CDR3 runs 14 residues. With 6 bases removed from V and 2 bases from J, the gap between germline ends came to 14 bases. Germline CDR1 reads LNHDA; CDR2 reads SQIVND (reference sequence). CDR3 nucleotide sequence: TGTGCCAGTAGCGGGAGGCAGGGGGCCTACGAGCAGTACTTC. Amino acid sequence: CASSGRQGAYEQYF.

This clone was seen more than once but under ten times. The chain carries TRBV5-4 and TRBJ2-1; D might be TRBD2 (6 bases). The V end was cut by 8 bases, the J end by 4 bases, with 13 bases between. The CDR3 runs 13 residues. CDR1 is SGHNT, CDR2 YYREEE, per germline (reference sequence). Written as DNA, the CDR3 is TGTGCCAGTTATACCCGGGGGTACAATGAGCAGTTCTTC. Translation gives CASYTRGYNEQFF.

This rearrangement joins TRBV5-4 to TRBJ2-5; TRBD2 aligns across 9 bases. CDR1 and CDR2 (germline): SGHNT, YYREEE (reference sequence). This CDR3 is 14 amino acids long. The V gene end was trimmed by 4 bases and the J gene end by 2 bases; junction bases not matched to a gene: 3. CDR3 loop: CASSPGLAQETQYF. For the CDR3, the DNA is TGTGCCAGCAGCCCCGGACTAGCGCAAGAGACCCAGTACTTC.

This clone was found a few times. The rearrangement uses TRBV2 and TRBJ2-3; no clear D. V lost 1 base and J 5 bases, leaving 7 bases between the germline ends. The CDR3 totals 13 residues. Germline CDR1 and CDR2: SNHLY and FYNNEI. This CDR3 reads CASSEGLGDTQYF. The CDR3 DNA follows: TGTGCCAGCAGTGAAGGTTTGGGAGATACGCAGTATTTT.

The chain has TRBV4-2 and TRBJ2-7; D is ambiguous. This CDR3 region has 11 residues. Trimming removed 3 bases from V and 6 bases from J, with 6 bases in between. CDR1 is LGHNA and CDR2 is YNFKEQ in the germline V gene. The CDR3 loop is CASSHRGEQYF. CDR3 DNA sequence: TGTGCCAGCAGCCACCGAGGCGAGCAGTACTTC.

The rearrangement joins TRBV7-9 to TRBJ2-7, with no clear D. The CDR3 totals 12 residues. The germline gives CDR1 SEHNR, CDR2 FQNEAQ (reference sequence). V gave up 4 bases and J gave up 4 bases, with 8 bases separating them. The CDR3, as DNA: TGTGCCAGCAGCTCCAACGAATACGAGCAGTACTTC. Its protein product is CASSSNEYEQYF.

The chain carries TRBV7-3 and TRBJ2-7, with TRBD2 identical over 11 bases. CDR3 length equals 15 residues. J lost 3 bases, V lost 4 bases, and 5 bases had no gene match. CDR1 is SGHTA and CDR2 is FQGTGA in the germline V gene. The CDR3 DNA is TGTGCCAGCAGCTCCCGACTAGCGGGGTACTACGAGCAGTACTTC. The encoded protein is CASSSRLAGYYEQYF.

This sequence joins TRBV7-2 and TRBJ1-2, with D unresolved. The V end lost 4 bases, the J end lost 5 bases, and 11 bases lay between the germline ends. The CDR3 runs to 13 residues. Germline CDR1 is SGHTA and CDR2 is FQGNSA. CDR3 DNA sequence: TGTGCCAGCAGCTCTCGCGGCAAGTATGGCTACACCTTC. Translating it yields CASSSRGKYGYTF.

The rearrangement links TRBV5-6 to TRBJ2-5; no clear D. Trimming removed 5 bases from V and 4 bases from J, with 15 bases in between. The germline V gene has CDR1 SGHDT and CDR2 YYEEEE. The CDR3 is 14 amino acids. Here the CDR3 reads CASSLPGIPETQYF. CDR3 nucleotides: TGTGCCAGCAGTCTTCCTGGGATCCCAGAGACCCAGTACTTC.

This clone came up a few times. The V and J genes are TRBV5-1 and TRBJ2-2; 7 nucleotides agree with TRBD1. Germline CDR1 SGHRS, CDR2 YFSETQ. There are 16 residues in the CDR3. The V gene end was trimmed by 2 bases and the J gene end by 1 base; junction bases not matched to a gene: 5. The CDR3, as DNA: TGCGCCAGCAGCTTCAGGGACAGACTGAACACCGGGGAGCTGTTTTTT. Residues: CASSFRDRLNTGELFF. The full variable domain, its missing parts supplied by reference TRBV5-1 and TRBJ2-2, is KAGVTQTPRYLIKTRGQQVTLSCSPISGHRSVSWYQQTPGQGLQFLFEYFSETQRNKGNFPGRFSGRQFSNSRSEMNVSTLELGDSALYLCASSFRDRLNTGELFFGEGSRLTVL.

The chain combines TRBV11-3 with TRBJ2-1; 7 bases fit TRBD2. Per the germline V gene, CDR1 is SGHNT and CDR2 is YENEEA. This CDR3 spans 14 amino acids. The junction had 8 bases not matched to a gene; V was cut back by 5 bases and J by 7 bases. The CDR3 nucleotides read TGTGCCAGCAGCCGAGGACTAGGTGGTAATGAGCAGTTCTTC. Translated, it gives CASSRGLGGNEQFF.

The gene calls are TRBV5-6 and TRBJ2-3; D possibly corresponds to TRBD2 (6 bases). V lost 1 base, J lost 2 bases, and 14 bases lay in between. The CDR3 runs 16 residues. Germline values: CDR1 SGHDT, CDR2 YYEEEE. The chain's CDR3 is CASSLRAGPVTDTQYF. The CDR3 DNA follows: TGTGCCAGCAGCTTGAGGGCGGGACCCGTCACAGATACGCAGTATTTT.

The CDR3 is CASNKQGAGANVLTF. The CDR3 region has the DNA TGTGCCAGTAACAAACAGGGGGCCGGGGCCAACGTCCTGACTTTC. The chain uses TRBV19 and TRBJ2-6, with TRBD1 matching 9 bases. The CDR3 covers 15 residues. CDR1 is LNHDA, CDR2 SQIVND, per germline (reference sequence). With 7 bases clipped from V and 4 bases from J, the junction kept 5 bases outside the gene matches.

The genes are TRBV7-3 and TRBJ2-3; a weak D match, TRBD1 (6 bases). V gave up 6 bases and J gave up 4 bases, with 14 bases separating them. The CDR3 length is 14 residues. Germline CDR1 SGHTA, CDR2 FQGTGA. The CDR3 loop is CASSFEGTSDTQYF. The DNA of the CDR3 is TGTGCCAGCAGTTTCGAGGGGACATCAGATACGCAGTATTTT. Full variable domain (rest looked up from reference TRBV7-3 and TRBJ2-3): GAGVSQTPSNKVTEKGKYVELRCDPISGHTALYWYRQSLGQGPEFLIYFQGTGAADDSGLPNDRFFAVRPEGSVSTLKIQRTERGDSAVYLCASSFEGTSDTQYFGPGTRLTVL.

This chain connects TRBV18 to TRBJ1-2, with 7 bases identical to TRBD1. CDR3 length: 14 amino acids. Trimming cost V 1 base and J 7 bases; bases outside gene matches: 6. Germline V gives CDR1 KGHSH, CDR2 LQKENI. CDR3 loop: CASSPREGAGGYTF. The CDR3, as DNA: TGTGCCAGCTCACCACGGGAGGGGGCCGGTGGCTACACCTTC.

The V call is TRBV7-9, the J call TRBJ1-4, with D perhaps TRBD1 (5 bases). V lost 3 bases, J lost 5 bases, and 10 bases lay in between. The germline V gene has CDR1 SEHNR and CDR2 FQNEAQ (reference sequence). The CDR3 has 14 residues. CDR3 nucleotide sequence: TGTGCCAGCAGCTTGGGGACGTGGAATGAAAAACTGTTTTTT. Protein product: CASSLGTWNEKLFF.

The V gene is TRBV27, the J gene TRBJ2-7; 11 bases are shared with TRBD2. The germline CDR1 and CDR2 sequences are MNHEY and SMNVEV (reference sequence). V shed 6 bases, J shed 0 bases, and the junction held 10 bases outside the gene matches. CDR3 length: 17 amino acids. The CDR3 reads CASSKLAGVSLSYEQYF. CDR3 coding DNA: TGTGCCAGCAGCAAACTAGCGGGAGTATCCCTCTCCTACGAGCAGTACTTC.

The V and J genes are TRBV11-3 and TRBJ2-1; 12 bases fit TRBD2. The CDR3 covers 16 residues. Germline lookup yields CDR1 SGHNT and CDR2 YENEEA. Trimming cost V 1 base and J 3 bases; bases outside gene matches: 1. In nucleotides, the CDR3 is TGTGCCAGCAGCTTAGGACTAGCGGGGGACTACAATGAGCAGTTCTTC. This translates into CASSLGLAGDYNEQFF. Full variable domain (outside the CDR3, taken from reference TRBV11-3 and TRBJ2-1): EAGVVQSPRYKIIEKKQPVAFWCNPISGHNTLYWYLQNLGQGPELLIRYENEEAVDDSQLPKDRFSAERLKGVDSTLKIQPAELGDSAVYLCASSLGLAGDYNEQFFGPGTRLTVL.

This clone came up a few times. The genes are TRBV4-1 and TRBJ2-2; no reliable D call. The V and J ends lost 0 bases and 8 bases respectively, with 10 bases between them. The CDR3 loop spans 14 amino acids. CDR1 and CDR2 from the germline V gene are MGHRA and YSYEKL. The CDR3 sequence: CASSQEMGYGELFF. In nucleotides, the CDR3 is TGCGCCAGCAGCCAAGAGATGGGGTATGGGGAGCTGTTTTTT.

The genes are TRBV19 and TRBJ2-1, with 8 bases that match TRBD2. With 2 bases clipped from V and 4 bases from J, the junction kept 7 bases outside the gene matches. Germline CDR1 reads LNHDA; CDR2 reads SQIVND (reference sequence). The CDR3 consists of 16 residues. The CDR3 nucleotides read TGTGCCAGTAGTATAACCGGGACTAGGATGTACAATGAGCAGTTCTTC. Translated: CASSITGTRMYNEQFF.